This note documents a single T cell receptor beta chain sequence. Its antigen is unidentified. At one of its ends the junction is not consistent with the germline gene, which may arise from a read error. This entry comes from a study of radiotherapy plus CTLA-4 blockade in lung cancer. Study in general: Around 18% of enrolled patients responded objectively, and roughly 31% had disease control. Notes on the study in general: There was expansion of tumor-derived TCR clones in blood after radiotherapy plus ipilimumab. In blood, early T cell clone dynamics reportedly predicted response best, together with interferon-beta.

Chemo-refractory metastatic non-small-cell lung cancer patients underwent focal radiation alongside CTLA-4 blockade with ipilimumab. Here immunoSEQ multiplex PCR was the method, and the copy in TCRdb shows in-frame clones only, minus some. This sample has 100,000 to 150,000 clones; more than 65% occur once, and the top ten carry 5% to 5.5%. The CDR3 is made up of 15 amino acids. Looked up from germline, CDR1 is SGHRS and CDR2 is YFSETQ. This sample comprised peripheral blood, obtained from a patient treated with radiotherapy plus ipilimumab. The clonotype was recovered from a human donor with non-small cell lung cancer who had a partial response to radiotherapy plus ipilimumab. V usage is TRBV5-1 and J usage is TRBJ2-5; 14 bases are a match to TRBD2. The CDR3 sequence: CASRGLAGAEETQYF. CDR3 nucleotides: TGTGCCAGCAGGGGACTAGCGGGAGCTGAAGAGACCCAGTACTTC.